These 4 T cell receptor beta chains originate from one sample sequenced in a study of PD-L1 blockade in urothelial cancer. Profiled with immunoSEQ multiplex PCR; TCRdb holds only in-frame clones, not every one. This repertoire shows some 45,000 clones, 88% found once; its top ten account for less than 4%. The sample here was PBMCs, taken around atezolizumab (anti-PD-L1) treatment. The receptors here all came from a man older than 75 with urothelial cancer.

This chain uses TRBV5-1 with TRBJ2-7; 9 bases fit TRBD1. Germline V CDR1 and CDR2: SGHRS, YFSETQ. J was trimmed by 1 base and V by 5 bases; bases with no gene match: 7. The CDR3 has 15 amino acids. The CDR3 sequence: CASREGTGSSYEQYF. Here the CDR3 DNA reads TGCGCCAGCAGGGAAGGGACAGGGAGTTCCTACGAGCAGTACTTC.

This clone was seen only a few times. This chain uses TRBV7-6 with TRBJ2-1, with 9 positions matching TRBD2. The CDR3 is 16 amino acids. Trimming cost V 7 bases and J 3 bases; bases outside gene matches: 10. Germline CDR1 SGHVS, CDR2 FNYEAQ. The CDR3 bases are TGTGCCAGCACCCCCGAGGTAGCGGGAGTCTACAATGAGCAGTTCTTC. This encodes CASTPEVAGVYNEQFF.

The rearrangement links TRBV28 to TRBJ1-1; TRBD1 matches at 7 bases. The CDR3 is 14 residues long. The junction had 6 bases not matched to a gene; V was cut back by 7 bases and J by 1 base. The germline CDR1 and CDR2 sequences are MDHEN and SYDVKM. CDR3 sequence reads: CASTPGDRNTEAFF. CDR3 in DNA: TGTGCCAGCACCCCGGGGGACAGGAACACTGAAGCTTTCTTT. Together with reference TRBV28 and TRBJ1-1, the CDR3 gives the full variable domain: DVKVTQSSRYLVKRTGEKVFLECVQDMDHENMFWYRQDPGLGLRLIYFSYDVKMKEKGDIPEGYSVSREKKERFSLILESASTNQTSMYLCASTPGDRNTEAFFGQGTRLTVV.

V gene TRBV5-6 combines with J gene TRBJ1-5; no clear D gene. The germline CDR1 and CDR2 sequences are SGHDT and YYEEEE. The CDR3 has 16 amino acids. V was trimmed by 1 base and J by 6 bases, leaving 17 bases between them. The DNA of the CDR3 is TGTGCCAGCAGCTTGTGGTCCCCCGGGTCGGCTCAGCCCCAGCATTTT. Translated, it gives CASSLWSPGSAQPQHF.